What follows are 9 T cell receptor beta chains derived from one specimen sequenced in a study of shared clonotypes between healthy human individuals. CD45RO-negative cells were positively selected for CCR7, leaving out terminally differentiated effector memory CD45RA+ cells. Assay: immunoSEQ multiplex PCR; the TCRdb copy retains only in-frame clones and omits some. This sample has some 2.1 million clones, with 80% to 95% found just once. Sequenced input: naive CD8+ T cells from PBMCs. Receptor source: a man aged 18-30 years in good health. Some clones in this sample may be carry-over from other donors' samples.

This chain links TRBV6-5 with TRBJ2-6; TRBD1 might be the D (6 bases). The CDR3 length is 15 residues. V dropped 2 bases and J dropped 1 base, with 6 bases sitting between them. The germline gives CDR1 MNHEY, CDR2 SVGAGI. The CDR3 DNA is TGTGCCAGCAGTTACGACAGGTCTGGGGCCAACGTCCTGACTTTC. Translation gives CASSYDRSGANVLTF.

The chain couples TRBV27 to TRBJ1-4; a weak D match, TRBD1 (6 bases). The germline gives CDR1 MNHEY, CDR2 SMNVEV (reference sequence). Trimming took off 2 bases at V and 8 bases at J, with 12 bases between the two ends. The CDR3 spans 14 residues. CDR3 coding DNA: TGTGCCAGCAGTTTAAGGGGGGAGGAGGAAAAACTGTTTTTT. It yields the protein CASSLRGEEEKLFF.

The rearrangement links TRBV5-1 to TRBJ2-5, with D hard to call. The CDR3 has 14 amino acids. Per the germline V gene, CDR1 is SGHRS and CDR2 is YFSETQ. Trimming removed 3 bases at V and 1 base at J, with 10 bases between. DNA for the CDR3: TGCGCCAGCAGCTCCCACCCGTCCCAAGAGACCCAGTACTTC. Its translation is CASSSHPSQETQYF.

This clone turned up a few times. The genes are TRBV5-1 and TRBJ2-5, with D perhaps being TRBD1 or TRBD2 (5 bases each). Trimming cost V 0 bases and J 4 bases, with 28 bases left between them. The CDR3 runs to 20 residues. Germline values: CDR1 SGHRS, CDR2 YFSETQ. This chain's CDR3 is CASSLARLRGPVDRGETQYF. The CDR3, as DNA: TGCGCCAGCAGCTTGGCCCGTCTAAGGGGCCCTGTGGATCGGGGAGAGACCCAGTACTTC.

The chain couples TRBV28 to TRBJ1-2, with D tentatively TRBD1 (5 bases). Trimming removed 7 bases from V and 4 bases from J, with 13 bases in between. CDR3 size: 13 residues. Germline V gene sequence: CDR1 MDHEN, CDR2 SYDVKM. The CDR3 DNA sequence: TGTGCCAGCACCCTAAGGGGCTCCTATGGCTACACCTTC. Translation gives CASTLRGSYGYTF.

V usage is TRBV28 and J usage is TRBJ2-7; 8 nucleotides line up with TRBD1. CDR3 length: 15 amino acids. Germline V gene data show CDR1 as MDHEN and CDR2 as SYDVKM. J lost 6 bases, V lost 3 bases, and 10 bases had no gene match. This CDR3 reads CASSFGDRGTSEQYF. The CDR3 bases are TGTGCCAGCAGTTTCGGAGACAGGGGCACTAGCGAGCAGTACTTC.

This clone occurred once. CDR3 amino acids: CASSLEAQYNEQFF. The CDR3 DNA is TGTGCCAGCAGCTTAGAGGCCCAGTACAATGAGCAGTTCTTC. V and J are TRBV11-2 and TRBJ2-1, with D unclear. The germline gives CDR1 SGHAT, CDR2 FQNNGV. V was clipped by 0 bases and J by 4 bases, with 7 bases between them. CDR3 length: 14 residues. Combining the CDR3 with reference TRBV11-2 and TRBJ2-1 gives the whole variable domain EAGVAQSPRYKIIEKRQSVAFWCNPISGHATLYWYQQILGQGPKLLIQFQNNGVVDDSQLPKDRFSAERLKGVDSTLKIQPAKLEDSAVYLCASSLEAQYNEQFFGPGTRLTVL.

The rearrangement links TRBV6-6 to TRBJ1-2, with TRBD1 matching over 7 bases. CDR3 size: 16 residues. The J segment lost 3 bases and the V segment lost 5 bases, leaving 12 bases of the junction unmatched. Germline V gene sequence: CDR1 MNHNY, CDR2 SVGAGI (reference sequence). Here the CDR3 reads CASSPTEGAVHYGYTF. The CDR3 bases are TGTGCCAGCAGTCCCACCGAGGGGGCGGTTCACTATGGCTACACCTTC.

The rearrangement links TRBV4-2 to TRBJ2-2; 12 bases line up with TRBD2. V shed 0 bases, J shed 5 bases, and the junction held 4 bases outside the gene matches. The germline gives CDR1 LGHNA, CDR2 YNFKEQ. The CDR3 consists of 17 residues. The CDR3 sequence: CASSQEASGRGTGELFF. The CDR3 region has the DNA TGTGCCAGCAGCCAAGAGGCTAGCGGGAGGGGAACCGGGGAGCTGTTTTTT.